This T cell receptor (beta chain) was sequenced for a study of blood T cell repertoires in COVID-19. Across the whole study: The United States, Italy and Spain were the sources of the acute and convalescent COVID-19 samples.

The assay was immunoSEQ multiplex PCR, and TCRdb's table has in-frame clones only and misses some. The sample holds about 190,000 clones, 90% seen once. The germline CDR1 and CDR2 sequences are LGHNA and YSLEER. This CDR3 contains 15 residues. Trimming removed 3 bases from V and 1 base from J; junction bases left unmatched: 1. The V and J genes are TRBV4-3 and TRBJ1-3; TRBD1 aligns across 9 bases. The specimen was peripheral blood. This clonotype was obtained from a man between 50 and 59 years old with acute or convalescent COVID-19. CDR3 sequence (DNA): TGCGCCAGCAGCCAGGACAGGGGATCTGGAAACACCATATATTTT. Amino acids: CASSQDRGSGNTIYF.